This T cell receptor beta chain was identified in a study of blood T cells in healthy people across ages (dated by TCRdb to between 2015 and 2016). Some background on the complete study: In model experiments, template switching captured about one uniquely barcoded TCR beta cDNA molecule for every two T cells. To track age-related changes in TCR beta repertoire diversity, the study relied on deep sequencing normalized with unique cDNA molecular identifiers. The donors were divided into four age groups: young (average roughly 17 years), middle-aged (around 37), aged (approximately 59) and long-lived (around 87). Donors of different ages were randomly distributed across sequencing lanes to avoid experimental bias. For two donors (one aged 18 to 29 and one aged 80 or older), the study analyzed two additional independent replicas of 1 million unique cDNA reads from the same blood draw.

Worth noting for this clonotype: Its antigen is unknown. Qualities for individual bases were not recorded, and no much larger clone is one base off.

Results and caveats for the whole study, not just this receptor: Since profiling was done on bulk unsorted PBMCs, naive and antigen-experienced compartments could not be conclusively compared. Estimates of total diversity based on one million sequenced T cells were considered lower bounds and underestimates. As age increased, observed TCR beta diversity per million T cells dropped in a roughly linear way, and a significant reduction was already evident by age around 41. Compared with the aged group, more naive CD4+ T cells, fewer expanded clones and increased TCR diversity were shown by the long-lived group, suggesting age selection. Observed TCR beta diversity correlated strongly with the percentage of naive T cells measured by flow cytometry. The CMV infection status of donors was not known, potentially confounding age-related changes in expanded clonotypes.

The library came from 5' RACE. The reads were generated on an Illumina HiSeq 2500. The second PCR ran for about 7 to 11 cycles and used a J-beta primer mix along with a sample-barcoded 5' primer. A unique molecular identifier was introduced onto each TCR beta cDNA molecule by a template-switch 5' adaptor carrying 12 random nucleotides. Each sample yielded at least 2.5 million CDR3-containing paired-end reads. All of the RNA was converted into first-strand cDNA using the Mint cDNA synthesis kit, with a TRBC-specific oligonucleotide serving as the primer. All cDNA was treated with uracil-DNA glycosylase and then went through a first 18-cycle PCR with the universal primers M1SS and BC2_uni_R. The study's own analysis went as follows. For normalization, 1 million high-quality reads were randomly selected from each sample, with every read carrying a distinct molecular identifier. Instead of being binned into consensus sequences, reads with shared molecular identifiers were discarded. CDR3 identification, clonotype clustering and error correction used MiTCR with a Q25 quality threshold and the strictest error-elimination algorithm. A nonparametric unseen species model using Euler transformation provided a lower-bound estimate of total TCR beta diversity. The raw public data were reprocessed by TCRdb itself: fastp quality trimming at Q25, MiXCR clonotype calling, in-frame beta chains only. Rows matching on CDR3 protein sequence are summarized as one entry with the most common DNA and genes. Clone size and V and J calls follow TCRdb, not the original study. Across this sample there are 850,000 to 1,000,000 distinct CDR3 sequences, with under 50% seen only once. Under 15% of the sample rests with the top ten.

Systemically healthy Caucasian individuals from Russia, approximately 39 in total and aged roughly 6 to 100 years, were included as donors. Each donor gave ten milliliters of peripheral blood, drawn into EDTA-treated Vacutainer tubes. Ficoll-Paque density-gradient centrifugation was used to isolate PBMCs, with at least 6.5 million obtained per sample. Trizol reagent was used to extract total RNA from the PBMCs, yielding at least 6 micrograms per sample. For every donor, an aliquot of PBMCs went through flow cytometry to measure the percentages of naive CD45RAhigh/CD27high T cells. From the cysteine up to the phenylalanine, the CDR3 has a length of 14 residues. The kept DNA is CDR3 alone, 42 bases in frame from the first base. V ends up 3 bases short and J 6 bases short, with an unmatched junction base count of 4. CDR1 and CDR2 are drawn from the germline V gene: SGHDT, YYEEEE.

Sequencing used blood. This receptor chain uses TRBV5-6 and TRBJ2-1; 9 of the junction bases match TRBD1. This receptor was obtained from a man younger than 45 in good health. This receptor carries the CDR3 CASSSGDRANEQFF. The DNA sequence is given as TGTGCCAGCAGCTCCGGGGACAGGGCCAATGAGCAGTTCTTC.